Each of the 5 T cell receptor beta chains below was sequenced from the same sample in a study of blood T cells in healthy people across ages. A second PCR, run for about 7 to 12 cycles, used a sample-barcoded 5' primer plus a J-beta primer mix. TCRdb reprocessed the 5' RACE reads via MiXCR and lists one record per CDR3 protein. This sample has 1.5 million to 2 million distinct CDR3 sequences, with over 25% found just once. The material sequenced was blood. The receptors shown here come from a woman aged 25 to 39 in good health.

This clonotype occurred many times. The chain uses TRBV4-1 and TRBJ2-5; a possible D gene is TRBD1 (5 bases). V was shortened by 0 bases and J by 9 bases, with 11 bases between the two germline ends. The CDR3 has 13 amino acids. Per germline, CDR1 MGHRA and CDR2 YSYEKL. The CDR3 loop is CASSQEGRAAQYF. Written as DNA, the CDR3 is TGCGCCAGCAGCCAAGAGGGCAGGGCGGCCCAGTACTTC.

About this clonotype: One base away lies a much larger clone, so this may be a sequencing read error. This CDR3 reads CASNLAGLGTYEQYF. CDR3 in DNA: TGCGCCAGCAACTTGGCAGGACTAGGGACCTACGAGCAGTACTTC. The chain employs TRBV5-1 and TRBJ2-7, with 7 bases matching TRBD2. CDR1 is SGHRS and CDR2 is YFSETQ in the germline V gene. The CDR3 extends over 15 amino acids. The variable domain in full, completed from reference TRBV5-1 and TRBJ2-7, reads KAGVTQTPRYLIKTRGQQVTLSCSPISGHRSVSWYQQTPGQGLQFLFEYFSETQRNKGNFPGRFSGRQFSNSRSEMNVSTLELGDSALYLCASNLAGLGTYEQYFGPGTRLTVT.

This clonotype has just a few counts. This chain joins TRBV20-1 and TRBJ2-2; 11 positions match TRBD2. Germline lookup yields CDR1 DFQATT and CDR2 SNEGSKA (reference sequence). The CDR3 is made up of 14 amino acids. The V gene end was trimmed by 5 bases and the J gene end by 7 bases; junction bases not matched to a gene: 6. The CDR3 region is CSAGTSGQGGELFF. The DNA for the CDR3 is TGCAGTGCTGGGACTAGCGGCCAAGGCGGGGAGCTGTTTTTT.

This chain joins TRBV10-3 and TRBJ2-7, with a possible D match to TRBD1 (5 bases). V lost 0 bases, J lost 2 bases, and 26 bases lay in between. The CDR3 is 20 residues long. Germline lookup yields CDR1 ENHRY and CDR2 SYGVKD. The CDR3 loop is CAISESSSTLPRQYPYEQYF. The CDR3 DNA reads TGTGCCATCAGTGAGTCGTCCTCTACACTCCCGAGACAGTACCCCTACGAGCAGTACTTC.

The chain recombines TRBV12-3 or TRBV12-4 with TRBJ1-2; D remains ambiguous. Trimming stripped 2 bases from V and 8 bases from J, with 12 bases between. The CDR3 is made up of 13 amino acids. The DNA of the CDR3 is TGTGCCAGCAGTTTATCACGGGCTAAGGGCTACACCTTC. Translated: CASSLSRAKGYTF.